Listed below are T cell receptor beta chains from one sample, sequenced in a study of blood T cell repertoires in COVID-19. Only in-frame clones appear in the TCRdb table, and some are missing; sequencing was by immunoSEQ multiplex PCR. The sample yields 500,000 or so clones, 87% seen once. Sequenced: PBMCs or T cells enriched from blood (not recorded which). These receptors were collected from a woman aged 18-29 years who had recovered from COVID-19. The CDR3 runs from the conserved cysteine through the conserved F or W. D genes are given only for firm matches. Rows give clone size only sometimes, using once, few, many, or a class for an expanded clone.

v_gene,abundance,j_gene,len,d_gene,CDR3nt,CDR3aa
TRBV2,.,TRBJ1-5,14,TRBD1,TGTGCCAGCACCCGGACAGGGCCTTTTCAGCCCCAGCATTTT,CASTRTGPFQPQHF
TRBV5-1,.,TRBJ2-5,14,.,TGCGCCAGCAGCTTGGAGGGCGCGGGGGAGACCCAGTACTTC,CASSLEGAGETQYF
TRBV4-1,.,TRBJ1-3,15,.,TGCGCCAGCAGCCAAGGGCCGGGGGTTGGAAACACCATATATTTT,CASSQGPGVGNTIYF
TRBV24-1,.,TRBJ1-5,14,.,TGTGCCACCAGGGGAAGCGGTCCACATCAGCCCCAGCATTTT,CATRGSGPHQPQHF
TRBV5-5,.,TRBJ1-1,16,.,TGTGCCAGCAGCTTGAGGTCGGGGTTTATGAACACTGAAGCTTTCTTT,CASSLRSGFMNTEAFF
TRBV18,.,TRBJ1-1,17,TRBD1,TGTGCCAGCTCACCATCAAGTCCGGGACAGGGGGGTACTGAAGCTTTCTTT,CASSPSSPGQGGTEAFF
TRBV28,.,TRBJ2-7,17,TRBD2,TGTGCCAGCAGTTTGCCCTCCTGGGGGGGAGACTCCTACGAGCAGTACTTC,CASSLPSWGGDSYEQYF
TRBV19,.,TRBJ2-1,15,TRBD2,TGTGCCAGCTCCCCTAGCGGGGGGGCGGGCAATGAGCAGTTCTTC,CASSPSGGAGNEQFF
TRBV7-9,.,TRBJ2-7,12,.,TGTGCCAGCAGCTGGACAGCCTACGAGCAGTACTTC,CASSWTAYEQYF
TRBV29-1,.,TRBJ1-2,11,.,TGCAGCGTTGAATCGGACTATGGCTACACCTTC,CSVESDYGYTF
TRBV7-9,once,TRBJ1-1,14,.,TGTGCCAGCAACTCCAAGGGGGGAGGGACTGAAGCTTTCTTT,CASNSKGGGTEAFF
TRBV6-1,.,TRBJ1-2,18,.,TGTGCCAGCAGTGAAGCGGTACGACTCCGAGACGGAGTATATGGCTACACCTTC,CASSEAVRLRDGVYGYTF
TRBV24-1,.,TRBJ2-1,13,.,TGTGCCACCAGTGATTTGACGGGGAATGAGCAGTTCTTC,CATSDLTGNEQFF
TRBV5-1,.,TRBJ2-1,15,TRBD2,TGCGCCAGCAGCGTAGCGGGGGGGCCCCGCAATGAGCAGTTCTTC,CASSVAGGPRNEQFF
TRBV6-5,.,TRBJ1-5,14,TRBD1,TGTGCCAGCAGTTATCAGGGGGCCATTCAGCCCCAGCATTTT,CASSYQGAIQPQHF
TRBV6-4,.,TRBJ2-1,18,.,TGTGCCAGCAGTGACTCCCCCTCTAGCTGGCAGTCCTACAATGAGCAGTTCTTC,CASSDSPSSWQSYNEQFF
TRBV11-2,.,TRBJ2-5,16,.,TGTGCCAGCAGCTCTACCCCAGCGACTGCTCAAGAGACCCAGTACTTC,CASSSTPATAQETQYF
TRBV5-1,.,TRBJ1-4,13,.,TGCGCCAGCAGCCCCCTCGAGGGTGAAAAACTGTTTTTT,CASSPLEGEKLFF
TRBV9,.,TRBJ2-3,16,.,TGTGCCAGCAGCGTAGTGGCGGGGGCCGGCACAGATACGCAGTATTTT,CASSVVAGAGTDTQYF
TRBV6-5,.,TRBJ2-5,13,.,TGTGCCAGCAGAGTGCCTGGGAGCGAGACCCAGTACTTC,CASRVPGSETQYF
TRBV12-5,once,TRBJ1-6,16,.,TGTGCTAGTGGTTTGGTCTCCGGACAGTTCAGATCACCCCTCCACTTT,CASGLVSGQFRSPLHF
TRBV5-1,.,TRBJ1-5,15,.,TGCGCCAGCAGCTTGGAGGCGGGAACTCATCAGCCCCAGCATTTT,CASSLEAGTHQPQHF
TRBV7-3,.,TRBJ2-1,15,TRBD2,TGTGCCAGCAGCTTAAGACTAGCGGGTGTCAATGAGCAGTTCTTC,CASSLRLAGVNEQFF
TRBV19,.,TRBJ1-3,15,.,TGTGCCAGTAGTATGGCGGCGGCTCCTGGAAACACCATATATTTT,CASSMAAAPGNTIYF
TRBV6-5,.,TRBJ1-5,15,.,TGTGCCAGCAGTTATACGGGAAATAGCAATCAGCCCCAGCATTTT,CASSYTGNSNQPQHF
TRBV1,.,TRBJ2-2,18,.,TGCACCAGCAGCCAGGTTCAAACGACGCTAGTGTACACCGGGGAGCTGTTTTTT,CTSSQVQTTLVYTGELFF
TRBV5-4,.,TRBJ2-2,17,TRBD2,TGTGCCAGCAATGGCGGGGGGGCTAGGGGGAACACCGGGGAGCTGTTTTTT,CASNGGGARGNTGELFF